Shown below are 19 T cell receptor beta chains from a single sample sequenced in a study of blood T cell repertoires in COVID-19. This table comes from immunoSEQ multiplex PCR, and its TCRdb copy is limited to in-frame clones, with some not included. The data show about 200,000 clones, approximately 85% seen once. Sequenced sample: peripheral blood. The receptors shown here come from a man aged 55 to 70 with acute or convalescent COVID-19.

This chain uses TRBV10-3 with TRBJ2-1; 10 nucleotides line up with TRBD2. The CDR3 extends over 13 amino acids. Trimming cost V 10 bases and J 0 bases; bases outside gene matches: 0. Per germline, CDR1 ENHRY and CDR2 SYGVKD. The CDR3 reads CATSGSSYNEQFF. In DNA form, the CDR3 reads TGTGCCACTAGCGGGAGCTCCTACAATGAGCAGTTCTTC.

As for this clone: The sample holds other DNA sequences that translate to the same CDR3. J is TRBJ2-3 and V is TRBV18; a weak D match, TRBD1 (5 bases). The CDR3 is 11 amino acids. In germline, CDR1 is KGHSH, CDR2 LQKENI. V lost 6 bases to trimming and J lost 5 bases, with 6 bases between them. CDR3 nucleotides: TGTGCCAGCTCGCAGGGAGATACGCAGTATTTT. Translated, it gives CASSQGDTQYF.

The chain recombines TRBV7-2 with TRBJ2-7; TRBD2 might be the D (6 bases). The germline V gene encodes CDR1 SGHTA and CDR2 FQGNSA. The CDR3 consists of 16 residues. V was clipped by 1 base and J by 3 bases, with 16 bases between them. CDR3 amino acids: CASSLGPVGGLYEQYF. CDR3 in DNA: TGTGCCAGCAGCTTAGGACCGGTGGGGGGACTCTACGAGCAGTACTTC.

The rearrangement uses TRBV28 and TRBJ2-7; 7 nucleotides agree with TRBD1. V dropped 3 bases and J dropped 6; count of bases not matched to a gene: 8. The CDR3 length is 14 residues. Germline CDR1 is MDHEN and CDR2 is SYDVKM. CDR3 sequence reads: CASSLPTGAREQYF. The CDR3 DNA reads as TGTGCCAGCAGTTTGCCCACAGGGGCGCGCGAGCAGTACTTC.

The V and J genes are TRBV28 and TRBJ2-3, with 7 bases fitting TRBD2. From germline, CDR1 is MDHEN and CDR2 SYDVKM. V gave up 5 bases and J gave up 0 bases; unmatched junction bases: 11. The length of the CDR3 is 17 residues. This chain's CDR3 is CASSPMGGKSSTDTQYF. DNA of the CDR3: TGTGCCAGCAGTCCCATGGGAGGGAAATCTAGCACAGATACGCAGTATTTT. Variable domain in full (rest from reference TRBV28 and TRBJ2-3): DVKVTQSSRYLVKRTGEKVFLECVQDMDHENMFWYRQDPGLGLRLIYFSYDVKMKEKGDIPEGYSVSREKKERFSLILESASTNQTSMYLCASSPMGGKSSTDTQYFGPGTRLTVL.

The gene calls are TRBV28 and TRBJ1-1; weak D call: TRBD1 (5 bases). V lost 6 bases, J lost 3 bases, and 14 bases lay in between. The CDR3 consists of 14 residues. The germline CDR1 and CDR2 sequences are MDHEN and SYDVKM. CDR3 loop: CASSHQGADTEAFF. Written as DNA, the CDR3 is TGTGCCAGCAGCCACCAGGGCGCAGACACTGAAGCTTTCTTT.

The rearrangement uses TRBV3-1 (or the pseudogene TRBV3-2) and TRBJ2-3; D remains ambiguous. CDR1 LGHDT and CDR2 YNNKEL come from the germline V gene (reference sequence). The CDR3 spans 16 residues. V was cut by 4 bases and J by 2 bases, with 16 bases left in between. The CDR3 region is CASSPRLRVPTDTQYF. In nucleotides, the CDR3 is TGTGCCAGCAGCCCAAGACTCCGGGTGCCCACAGATACGCAGTATTTT.

The V call is TRBV28, the J call TRBJ1-2; 10 nucleotides match TRBD1. This CDR3 has 15 residues. Trimming at V came to 5 bases and at J to 8 bases, leaving 11 bases not matched to a gene. CDR1 is MDHEN, CDR2 SYDVKM, per germline. The CDR3 region has the DNA TGTGCCAGCAGTCCTGCTCTCGGACAGGGGGGAGGCTACACCTTC. It is translated as CASSPALGQGGGYTF.

J is TRBJ2-3 and V is TRBV3-1 (or the pseudogene TRBV3-2); 7 nucleotides align to TRBD2. V gave up 4 bases and J gave up 1 base; unmatched junction bases: 2. The CDR3 sequence is 14 residues long. Germline V lookup: CDR1 LGHDT, CDR2 YNNKEL (reference sequence). The CDR3 nucleotides read TGTGCCAGCAGCCGACGGGAGGGCACAGATACGCAGTATTTT. It is translated as CASSRREGTDTQYF.

This clone turned up a few times. The chain employs TRBV18 and TRBJ1-1, with 7 bases lining up with TRBD1. This CDR3 region has 13 residues. V lost 2 bases and J lost 8; bases outside the gene matches: 5. Germline-derived CDR1 and CDR2 are KGHSH and LQKENI. The CDR3 loop is CASSPGQDREAFF. The CDR3 coding sequence is TGTGCCAGCTCACCAGGACAGGACAGAGAAGCTTTCTTT.

This clone has only one observation. The chain combines TRBV7-2 with TRBJ1-1; D gene ambiguous. V dropped 3 bases and J dropped 3 bases, with 8 bases sitting between them. CDR1 SGHTA and CDR2 FQGNSA come from the germline V gene. This CDR3 comprises 13 residues. The CDR3 is CASSFWRDTEAFF. The CDR3 nucleotides are TGTGCCAGCAGCTTTTGGAGGGACACTGAAGCTTTCTTT. Full variable domain (rest looked up from reference TRBV7-2 and TRBJ1-1): GAGVSQSPSNKVTEKGKDVELRCDPISGHTALYWYRQSLGQGLEFLIYFQGNSAPDKSGLPSDRFSAERTGGSVSTLTIQRTQQEDSAVYLCASSFWRDTEAFFGQGTRLTVV.

The V and J genes are TRBV10-3 and TRBJ2-7; 8 nucleotides line up with TRBD1. The V and J ends lost 5 bases and 4 bases, in that order; junction bases with no gene match: 10. Germline loops: CDR1 ENHRY, CDR2 SYGVKD. The CDR3 covers 15 residues. CDR3 bases: TGTGCCATCAGTAACTCCGGGACAGGACCTTACGAGCAGTACTTC. Encoded protein: CAISNSGTGPYEQYF.

This clone was detected only a few times. The V gene is TRBV7-2, the J gene TRBJ1-1; 8 nucleotides agree with TRBD1. After removal of 4 bases from V and 5 bases from J, the junction contained 12 bases not matched to a gene. This CDR3 region has 16 residues. Germline CDR1 is SGHTA and CDR2 is FQGNSA. The CDR3 DNA is TGTGCCAGCAGCTCTGAATTGAACAGGGGGGGGACTGAAGCTTTCTTT. Translating it yields CASSSELNRGGTEAFF.

The chain uses TRBV6-2 or TRBV6-3 and TRBJ1-1; a weak D match, TRBD1 (5 bases). CDR1 MNHEY and CDR2 SVGEGT come from the germline V gene. With 5 bases removed from V and 7 bases from J, the gap between germline ends came to 11 bases. The CDR3 has 12 residues. The DNA of the CDR3 is TGTGCCAGCAGTACGTCAGGGATTGAAGCTTTCTTT. This encodes CASSTSGIEAFF.

The rearrangement uses TRBV5-1 and TRBJ2-1; 13 nucleotides align to TRBD2. V lost 0 bases to trimming and J lost 8 bases; unmatched junction nucleotides: 8. Germline lookup yields CDR1 SGHRS and CDR2 YFSETQ. The CDR3 runs to 17 residues. CDR3 loop: CASSLARLAGGGYEQFF. CDR3 nucleotide sequence: TGCGCCAGCAGCTTGGCGCGACTAGCGGGAGGAGGCTATGAGCAGTTCTTC.

This clone is a singleton in its sample. The V gene is TRBV4-3, the J gene TRBJ2-7, with D uncertain. The CDR3 has 14 amino acids. CDR1 is LGHNA, CDR2 YSLEER, per germline. V shed 3 bases and J shed 1 base, with 10 bases lying between them. CDR3 in amino acids: CASSHNRGSYEQYF. CDR3 DNA: TGCGCCAGCAGCCACAACCGCGGTTCCTACGAGCAGTACTTC.

In its sample, this clone was seen a few times. The chain carries TRBV27 and TRBJ2-1; 10 bases fit TRBD1. Germline loops: CDR1 MNHEY, CDR2 SMNVEV (reference sequence). The CDR3 has 15 amino acids. V trimming: 6 bases; J trimming: 4 bases; junction bases outside the gene matches: 6. In DNA form, the CDR3 reads TGTGCCAGCAGGGGACAGGGGAGGGGGTACAATGAGCAGTTCTTC. Translated, it gives CASRGQGRGYNEQFF.

Worth noting for this clone: Germline and junction disagree at one end, which may indicate a read error. This CDR3 reads CASSPTDFGTQYF. In DNA form, the CDR3 reads TGTGCTAGCAGCCCTACGGACTTCGGTACGCAGTATTTT. V is TRBV7-7 and J is TRBJ2-3; maybe TRBD2 (5 bases). Germline CDR1 and CDR2: SSHAT and FNYEAQ (reference sequence). CDR3 length: 13 amino acids.

The rearrangement links TRBV4-3 to TRBJ2-2; D gene unclear. CDR3 length: 15 amino acids. Trimming removed 2 bases at V and 6 bases at J, with 13 bases between. Germline V gives CDR1 LGHNA, CDR2 YSLEER. CDR3 sequence (DNA): TGCGCCAGCAGCCAAAATCCCAGATCCCCCGGGGAGCTGTTTTTT. Protein sequence: CASSQNPRSPGELFF.